Listed below are T cell receptor beta chains from one sample, sequenced in a study of T cells in Graves' hyperthyroidism and ophthalmopathy. TCRdb redid the calling of the multiplex PCR reads with MiXCR, one entry per CDR3 protein. Among approximately 400,000 distinct CDR3 sequences listed, just under 15% were seen once. The material sequenced was blood. The receptors stem from a woman aged 25-40 years with Graves' hyperthyroidism. The CDR3 runs from the conserved cysteine through the conserved F or W. A D gene is named only where the DNA matches it firmly. Expanded clones get a size class; other rows say once, few or many, or leave the size out.

j_gene	d_gene	v_gene	abundance	CDR3aa	CDR3nt
TRBJ1-1	-	TRBV29-1	many	CSVPTWGTTEAFF	TGCAGCGTCCCCACATGGGGGACCACTGAAGCTTTCTTT
TRBJ1-6	TRBD1	TRBV3-1	-	CASSQDGTGGNSPLHF	TGTGCCAGCAGCCAAGACGGCACAGGGGGGAATTCCCCCCTCCACTTT
TRBJ1-2	TRBD1	TRBV28	many	CASSSYRGQYGYTF	TGTGCCAGCAGTTCCTACAGGGGCCAGTATGGCTACACCTTC
TRBJ2-5	TRBD1	TRBV5-4	-	CASSMGQGVLNF	TGTGCCAGCAGCATGGGACAGGGGGTTCTAAACTTC
TRBJ2-1	-	TRBV7-8	once	CASSLGSAGSNEQFF	TGTGCCAGCAGCTTAGGGAGCGCAGGTTCCAATGAGCAGTTCTTC
TRBJ2-2	-	TRBV7-9	few	CASRPPGRNTGELFF	TGTGCCAGCAGGCCTCCCGGACGGAACACCGGGGAGCTGTTTTTT
TRBJ2-3	TRBD1	TRBV5-5	-	CASSLYSGQGTDTQYF	TGTGCCAGCAGCTTATATTCGGGACAGGGGACAGATACGCAGTATTTT
TRBJ2-7	-	TRBV4-1	few	CASSQVTVGDPLYEQYF	TGCGCCAGCAGCCAAGTAACGGTAGGGGACCCACTCTACGAGCAGTACTTC
TRBJ1-1	-	TRBV5-5	-	CASTSVTGRTEAFF	TGTGCCAGCACTTCAGTAACAGGGAGAACTGAAGCTTTCTTT
TRBJ2-7	-	TRBV9	-	CASSVVGQAAEQYF	TGTGCCAGCAGCGTAGTCGGGCAGGCGGCCGAGCAGTACTTC
TRBJ2-1	TRBD2	TRBV30	few	CAWRSPGTSGSNEQFF	TGTGCCTGGAGGTCCCCCGGGACTAGCGGATCCAATGAGCAGTTCTTC
TRBJ1-1	-	TRBV28	many	CASSPSRSNTEAFF	TGTGCCAGCAGCCCATCGCGCTCGAACACTGAAGCTTTCTTT
TRBJ1-4	-	TRBV2	few	CASRGLVEKLFF	TGTGCCAGCAGGGGGTTAGTTGAAAAACTGTTTTTT
TRBJ2-1	TRBD2	TRBV20-1	many	CSRTSGYNEQFF	TGCAGTCGTACTAGCGGATACAATGAGCAGTTCTTC
TRBJ2-7	TRBD1	TRBV3-1	-	CASSPGQVNEQYF	TGTGCCAGCAGCCCGGGACAGGTCAACGAGCAGTACTTC
TRBJ1-6	-	TRBV6-1	-	CASSEAGQTYSPLHF	TGTGCCAGCAGTGAAGCTGGGCAAACGTATTCACCCCTCCACTTT
TRBJ1-5	TRBD1	TRBV12-3/TRBV12-4	-	CASSNTGAGNQPQHF	TGTGCCAGCAGCAATACAGGGGCGGGCAATCAGCCCCAGCATTTT
TRBJ2-5	TRBD1	TRBV29-1	-	CSVVVQGARETQYF	TGCAGCGTTGTTGTACAGGGGGCTAGGGAGACCCAGTACTTC
TRBJ1-1	-	TRBV18	-	CASSPDVPSLGTEAFF	TGTGCCAGCTCACCGGACGTCCCGTCCCTGGGCACTGAAGCTTTCTTT
TRBJ2-3	-	TRBV12-3/TRBV12-4	many	CASSLERGGSTDTQYF	TGTGCCAGCAGCCTCGAAAGGGGTGGTAGCACAGATACGCAGTATTTT
TRBJ2-7	-	TRBV7-9	many	CASSPNRGRLYEQYF	TGTGCCAGCAGCCCAAACCGGGGCCGCCTCTACGAGCAGTACTTC
TRBJ2-3	-	TRBV11-2	many	CASRGGKEPSTDTQYF	TGTGCCAGCAGAGGAGGAAAGGAACCCTCCACAGATACGCAGTATTTT
TRBJ2-7	TRBD2	TRBV6-1	-	CASSPPGLAVWEQYF	TGTGCCAGCAGTCCTCCGGGACTAGCGGTGTGGGAGCAGTACTTC
TRBJ1-1	-	TRBV28	many	CASSSMTRMNTEAFF	TGTGCCAGCAGTTCTATGACAAGAATGAACACTGAAGCTTTCTTT
TRBJ2-1	TRBD2	TRBV7-9	-	CASSTRGGESIFF	TGTGCCAGCAGCACCCGGGGGGGAGAGTCTATTTTCTTC
TRBJ2-3	TRBD2	TRBV30	many	CAWSRDSGNMNTQYF	TGTGCCTGGAGTAGGGATAGCGGGAATATGAATACGCAGTATTTT
TRBJ1-2	-	TRBV28	-	CASSFGQPYGYTF	TGTGCCAGCAGCTTCGGACAGCCCTATGGCTACACCTTC
TRBJ2-7	TRBD2	TRBV19	many	CASSMGLAWSEQYF	TGTGCCAGTAGTATGGGACTAGCGTGGAGCGAGCAGTACTTC
TRBJ1-1	-	TRBV28	many	CASSKGGAVNTEAFF	TGTGCCAGCAGCAAAGGTGGGGCAGTGAACACTGAAGCTTTCTTT
TRBJ2-3	-	TRBV4-1	few	CASSGFSLGADTQYF	TGCGCCAGCAGCGGGTTTAGTTTGGGTGCAGATACGCAGTATTTT